The rows below give T cell receptor beta chains drawn from one sample of a study of control samples from healthy donors and cancer patients. Here immunoSEQ multiplex PCR was the method, and the copy in TCRdb shows in-frame clones only, minus some. The table lists about 20,000 clones, roughly 89% of them singletons. Sequencing was performed on PBMCs. The receptors come from a man in his sixties with head and neck cancer. CDR3s include the opening cysteine and the closing phenylalanine or tryptophan. The D gene is left open where the match is weak. Clone size is not always given. Where it is, it says once, few, many or a class for expanded clones.

.	few	TRBV12-3/TRBV12-4	TRBJ1-5	CASSLVRPQPQHF	TGTGCCAGCAGTTTAGTCCGCCCGCAGCCCCAGCATTTT
.	.	TRBV6-2/TRBV6-3	TRBJ1-1	CASSLVRGTEAFF	TGTGCCAGCAGTTTAGTCAGGGGCACTGAAGCTTTCTTT
.	.	TRBV7-3	TRBJ2-2	CASSLNGELFF	TGTGCCAGCAGCTTGAACGGGGAGCTGTTTTTT
TRBD2	.	TRBV10-1	TRBJ2-1	CASSVSGVYNEQFF	TGCGCCAGCAGTGTTAGCGGGGTCTACAATGAGCAGTTCTTC
TRBD2	.	TRBV3-1/TRBV3-2	TRBJ2-5	CASRKAGGIEETQYF	TGTGCCAGCAGGAAAGCGGGGGGTATTGAAGAGACCCAGTACTTC
.	once	TRBV4-1	TRBJ1-4	CASSQQQGVREKLFF	TGCGCCAGCAGCCAACAACAGGGAGTTAGGGAAAAACTGTTTTTT
TRBD1	.	TRBV12-5	TRBJ1-6	CASGPGQGGSPLHF	TGTGCTAGTGGTCCCGGACAGGGGGGTTCACCCCTCCACTTT
.	.	TRBV9	TRBJ2-7	CASSVSPMGYEQYF	TGTGCCAGCAGCGTAAGCCCCATGGGGTACGAGCAGTACTTC
TRBD1	.	TRBV20-1	TRBJ2-5	CSASGGQGLETQYF	TGCAGTGCTAGTGGGGGACAGGGGCTAGAGACCCAGTACTTC
.	.	TRBV7-2	TRBJ2-2	CASMNTRATGELFF	TGTGCCAGCATGAATACCCGGGCGACCGGGGAGCTGTTTTTT
.	.	TRBV6-2/TRBV6-3	TRBJ1-4	CANSYSATVFNEKLFF	TGTGCCAACAGTTACTCGGCCACGGTCTTTAATGAAAAACTGTTTTTT
.	.	TRBV4-2	TRBJ2-3	CASSLGAPPWPTDTQYF	TGTGCCAGCAGCCTAGGGGCCCCTCCTTGGCCCACAGATACGCAGTATTTT
.	.	TRBV19	TRBJ1-2	CASSIHGPYGYTF	TGTGCCAGTAGTATCCATGGTCCGTATGGCTACACCTTC
.	.	TRBV7-9	TRBJ2-2	CASSLPATNTGELFF	TGTGCCAGCAGCTTACCTGCGACGAACACCGGGGAGCTGTTTTTT
.	.	TRBV19	TRBJ1-5	CASSIVNAGQPQHF	TGTGCCAGTAGTATAGTGAATGCGGGGCAGCCCCAGCATTTT
.	.	TRBV2	TRBJ2-7	CARGLGGQYF	TGTGCCAGGGGCCTGGGTGGGCAGTACTTC
.	.	TRBV9	TRBJ2-3	CASSVVQTGHTDTQYF	TGTGCCAGCAGCGTAGTTCAAACAGGGCACACAGATACGCAGTATTTT
TRBD1	.	TRBV19	TRBJ1-5	CASSIRGHQPQHF	TGTGCCAGTAGTATCAGGGGGCATCAGCCCCAGCATTTT
.	.	TRBV2	TRBJ2-5	CASSERAQYSSAETQYF	TGTGCCAGCAGTGAAAGGGCCCAATATTCTAGCGCGGAGACCCAGTACTTC
TRBD2	.	TRBV11-2	TRBJ2-3	CASRGAGGGQNTQYF	TGTGCCAGCAGGGGAGCGGGGGGCGGTCAAAATACGCAGTATTTT
TRBD2	.	TRBV6-6	TRBJ2-7	CASSYSGRGGLGEQYF	TGTGCCAGCAGTTACTCTGGGCGGGGGGGCCTTGGCGAGCAGTACTTC
.	.	TRBV10-3	TRBJ1-4	CAISTGPGEKLFF	TGTGCCATCAGCACAGGGCCGGGGGAAAAACTGTTTTTT
.	once	TRBV7-8	TRBJ1-2	CASSLSGGLNYGYTF	TGTGCCAGCAGCTTATCTGGGGGCTTGAACTATGGCTACACCTTC
.	few	TRBV19	TRBJ2-7	CASRPPGHNYEQYF	TGTGCCAGTAGGCCTCCGGGACACAACTACGAGCAGTACTTC
.	.	TRBV6-5	TRBJ2-7	CASIPPRGRDEQYF	TGTGCCAGCATCCCCCCCCGGGGTAGGGACGAGCAGTACTTC
.	.	TRBV2	TRBJ1-2	CASRTPEGQKNYGYTF	TGTGCCAGCAGGACTCCGGAGGGACAAAAGAACTATGGCTACACCTTC
TRBD2	.	TRBV19	TRBJ2-7	CASTNRGGPSYEQYF	TGTGCCAGTACCAACCGGGGGGGGCCCTCCTACGAGCAGTACTTC
.	.	TRBV3-1/TRBV3-2	TRBJ2-7	CASSQGGGLDEQYF	TGTGCCAGCAGCCAAGGGGGGGGGCTGGACGAGCAGTACTTC
.	.	TRBV20-1	TRBJ2-1	CSAGPYNEQFF	TGCAGTGCTGGGCCATACAATGAGCAGTTCTTC
TRBD2	.	TRBV5-1	TRBJ2-5	CASSPSGGQETQYF	TGCGCCAGCAGCCCTAGCGGGGGCCAAGAGACCCAGTACTTC
.	once	TRBV6-4	TRBJ1-5	CASSVGGEQPQHF	TGTGCCAGCAGTGTGGGAGGGGAACAGCCCCAGCATTTT
.	once	TRBV7-2	TRBJ1-2	CASSLGRVGYTF	TGTGCCAGCAGCTTAGGTCGGGTTGGCTACACCTTC
.	.	TRBV5-8	TRBJ1-2	CASSIGLRGYTF	TGTGCCAGCAGCATTGGACTCCGAGGCTACACCTTC
.	.	TRBV2	TRBJ2-3	CASGRGGSTDTQYF	TGTGCCAGCGGGCGAGGGGGGTCGACAGATACGCAGTATTTT
.	.	TRBV12-3/TRBV12-4	TRBJ1-1	CASTPNPNTEAFF	TGTGCCAGCACCCCCAACCCGAACACTGAAGCTTTCTTT
.	.	TRBV7-2	TRBJ2-1	CASSSGPGNEQFF	TGTGCCAGCAGCTCGGGCCCCGGGAATGAGCAGTTCTTC
.	.	TRBV3-1/TRBV3-2	TRBJ1-1	CASRNGGFTEAFF	TGTGCCAGCAGAAACGGGGGGTTCACTGAAGCTTTCTTT
.	.	TRBV4-1	TRBJ2-3	CASSQWGIDTQYF	TGCGCCAGCAGCCAATGGGGAATAGATACGCAGTATTTT
.	.	TRBV2	TRBJ2-3	CASIGRGTDTQYF	TGTGCCAGCATCGGCAGAGGCACAGATACGCAGTATTTT
.	.	TRBV5-1	TRBJ1-2	CASSTEQGPYGYTF	TGCGCCAGCAGCACCGAGCAGGGTCCCTATGGCTACACCTTC
TRBD1	.	TRBV6-5	TRBJ2-1	CASVPGTGNRNEQFF	TGTGCCAGCGTCCCCGGGACAGGGAACCGCAATGAGCAGTTCTTC
.	.	TRBV9	TRBJ2-3	CASSADTRADTQYF	TGTGCCAGCAGCGCCGACACGAGAGCAGATACGCAGTATTTT
TRBD1	.	TRBV6-8	TRBJ2-3	CASRPTGGHSTDTQYF	TGTGCCAGCAGACCTACAGGGGGCCACAGCACAGATACGCAGTATTTT
.	.	TRBV3-1/TRBV3-2	TRBJ2-1	CASSPAGAPQQFF	TGTGCCAGCAGCCCGGCGGGGGCCCCCCAGCAGTTCTTC
TRBD1	few	TRBV7-6	TRBJ1-5	CASSPRGRGPQPQHF	TGTGCCAGCAGCCCTAGGGGGAGGGGGCCTCAGCCCCAGCATTTT
.	.	TRBV5-1	TRBJ1-1	CASSVGTEAFF	TGCGCCAGCAGCGTCGGCACTGAAGCTTTCTTT
.	.	TRBV18	TRBJ2-3	CASSPLTGRRTPDTQYF	TGTGCCAGCTCACCACTTACAGGGAGACGCACACCAGATACGCAGTATTTT
.	.	TRBV3-1/TRBV3-2	TRBJ2-7	CASSQTGSLYEQYF	TGTGCCAGCAGCCAGACTGGGTCTCTCTACGAGCAGTACTTC
TRBD1	.	TRBV30	TRBJ1-2	CAWSVPDRVNGYTF	TGTGCCTGGAGTGTACCAGACAGGGTTAATGGCTACACCTTC
.	.	TRBV14	TRBJ2-7	CASSKDYNSYEQYF	TGTGCCAGCAGCAAGGACTATAACTCCTACGAGCAGTACTTC
.	.	TRBV6-1	TRBJ2-7	CASSEGVGGYEQYF	TGTGCCAGCAGTGAAGGGGTCGGGGGCTACGAGCAGTACTTC
.	.	TRBV2	TRBJ2-2	CASSMRVRELFF	TGTGCCAGCAGTATGAGGGTGCGGGAGCTGTTTTTT
.	.	TRBV14	TRBJ2-3	CASSLGGAMSTQYF	TGTGCCAGCAGCCTAGGGGGGGCCATGAGTACGCAGTATTTT